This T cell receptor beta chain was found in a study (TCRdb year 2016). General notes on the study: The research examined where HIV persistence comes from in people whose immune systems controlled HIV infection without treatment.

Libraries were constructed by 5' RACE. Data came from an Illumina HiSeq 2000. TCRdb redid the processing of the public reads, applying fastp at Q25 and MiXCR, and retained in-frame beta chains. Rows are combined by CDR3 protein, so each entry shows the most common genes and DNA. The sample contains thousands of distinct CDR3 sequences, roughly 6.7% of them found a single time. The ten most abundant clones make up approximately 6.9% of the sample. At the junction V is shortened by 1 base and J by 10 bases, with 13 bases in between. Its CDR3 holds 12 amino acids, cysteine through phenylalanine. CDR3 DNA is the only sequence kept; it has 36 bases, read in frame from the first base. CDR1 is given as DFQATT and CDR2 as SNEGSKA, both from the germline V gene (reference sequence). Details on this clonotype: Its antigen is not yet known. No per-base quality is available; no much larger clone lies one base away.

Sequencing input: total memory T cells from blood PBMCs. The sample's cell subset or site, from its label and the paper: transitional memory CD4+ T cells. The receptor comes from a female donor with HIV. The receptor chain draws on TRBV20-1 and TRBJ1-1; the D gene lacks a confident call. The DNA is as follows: TGCAGTGCTAGAGCCCAGACCGTCGGAGCTTTCTTT. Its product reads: CSARAQTVGAFF.